This passage covers 6 T cell receptor beta chains from one sample sequenced in a study of early T cells in non-severe SARS-CoV-2 infection (dated by TCRdb to 2020 to 2023). Receptor libraries were prepared by 5' RACE. The run used a NextSeq 500. The public reads were run again by TCRdb, first through fastp at Q25 and then through MiXCR, and only productive beta chains were kept. Each CDR3 protein appears once, grouped with its most common genes and DNA. This sample has about 98,000 distinct CDR3 sequences in its table, and 11% of those were observed once. The top ten constitute 5.1% of the sample. The sequenced sample was whole blood. Source of these receptors: an adult who was a healthcare worker with PCR-confirmed SARS-CoV-2 infection or an uninfected control (not recorded which).

The chain employs TRBV27 and TRBJ2-2; 10 bases are a match to TRBD1. J was trimmed by 4 bases and V by 2 bases; bases with no gene match: 1. Germline V gene sequence: CDR1 MNHEY, CDR2 SMNVEV (reference sequence). The CDR3 covers 15 residues. The CDR3 sequence is CASSLRDRGTGELFF. The CDR3 DNA reads as TGTGCCAGCAGTTTACGGGACAGGGGCACCGGGGAGCTGTTTTTT.

The chain joins TRBV18 to TRBJ1-5; maybe TRBD1 (5 bases). The CDR3 extends over 16 amino acids. The V gene's germline CDR1 is KGHSH and CDR2 LQKENI. Trimming took off 3 bases at V and 3 bases at J, with 15 bases between the two ends. The CDR3 DNA follows: TGTGCCAGCTCACCGTCAGGGATGACGGACAATCAGCCCCAGCATTTT. Protein product: CASSPSGMTDNQPQHF.

This clonotype came up a few times. The chain uses TRBV7-8 and TRBJ2-7, with 9 bases matching TRBD2. The CDR3 covers 15 residues. The trim removed 5 bases at V and 4 bases at J, leaving 9 bases unmatched. Germline V gives CDR1 SGHVS, CDR2 FQNEAQ. The CDR3 protein is CASSLGVAGVYEQYF. The CDR3 nucleotides are TGTGCCAGCAGCCTCGGGGTAGCGGGGGTATACGAGCAGTACTTC.

This clonotype came up many times. An end of the junction differs from the germline gene, which may be a read error. CDR3 sequence reads: CASSEAGYF. In nucleotides, the CDR3 is TGTGCCAGCAGTGAAGCGGGTTACTTC. The genes are TRBV2 and TRBJ2-1; D unclear. CDR1 is SNHLY and CDR2 is FYNNEI in the germline V gene. The CDR3 spans 9 residues.

This clonotype was seen ten or more times. This chain links TRBV27 with TRBJ2-1; 7 bases are shared with TRBD2. CDR3 length equals 15 residues. The ends lost 2 bases at V and 7 bases at J; junction bases unmatched: 8. The germline gives CDR1 MNHEY, CDR2 SMNVEV (reference sequence). In nucleotides, the CDR3 is TGTGCCAGCAGTTTAAGCGGCGGGAGTATAAATGAGCAGTTCTTC. It translates to CASSLSGGSINEQFF.

This clonotype was seen ten or more times. The genes are TRBV19 and TRBJ1-2; TRBD1 is a possible D gene (5 bases). CDR3 size: 12 residues. Germline CDR1 LNHDA, CDR2 SQIVND (reference sequence). The V end was cut by 6 bases, the J end by 4 bases, with 9 bases between. For the CDR3, the DNA is TGTGCCAGTAGCCGGGGGAGCTATGGCTACACCTTC. Translating gives CASSRGSYGYTF.